This T cell receptor beta chain stems from a study of beta chain features in type 1 diabetes. The overall study: Cell yields, gender and age were similar in healthy donors and patients.

This clone was found a few times. Its specificity is not known. CDR1 MGHDK and CDR2 SYGVNS come from the germline V gene. V lost 5 bases and J lost 1; bases outside the gene matches: 2. This CDR3 contains 14 residues. All of the isolated RNA was reverse transcribed, so expressed TCRB transcripts were sequenced. Assay used: immunoSEQ multiplex PCR; TCRdb lists only in-frame clones, some missing. The sample holds 350,000 to 450,000 clones; over 10% are singletons and the top ten take approximately 0.01%. Notes on the study in general: PCR might preferentially amplify shorter templates, equally in patients and controls. In every one of the four CD4+ subsets, TCRB CDR3s were moderately but significantly shorter in Type 1 diabetes patients.

Purities in excess of 95% were seen in all sorted populations. Material: naive CD4+ T cells from blood. This chain joins TRBV25-1 and TRBJ2-7; 10 bases are a match to TRBD2. The sequence was collected from a woman aged 18-29 years with type 1 diabetes. CDR3 residues: CASSRTSGSYEQYF. CDR3 in DNA: TGTGCCAGCAGTCGGACTAGCGGATCCTACGAGCAGTACTTC.